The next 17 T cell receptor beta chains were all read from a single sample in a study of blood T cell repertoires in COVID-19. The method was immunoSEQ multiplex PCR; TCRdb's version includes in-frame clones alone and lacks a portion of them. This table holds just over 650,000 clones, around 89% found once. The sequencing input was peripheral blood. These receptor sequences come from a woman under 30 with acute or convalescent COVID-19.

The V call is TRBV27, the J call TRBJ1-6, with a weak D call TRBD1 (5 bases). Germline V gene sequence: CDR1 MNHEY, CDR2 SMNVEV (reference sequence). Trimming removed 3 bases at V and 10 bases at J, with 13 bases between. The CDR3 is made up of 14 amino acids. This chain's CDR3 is CASSFGGEGSPLHF. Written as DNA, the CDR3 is TGTGCCAGCAGTTTCGGAGGGGAAGGATCACCCCTCCACTTT.

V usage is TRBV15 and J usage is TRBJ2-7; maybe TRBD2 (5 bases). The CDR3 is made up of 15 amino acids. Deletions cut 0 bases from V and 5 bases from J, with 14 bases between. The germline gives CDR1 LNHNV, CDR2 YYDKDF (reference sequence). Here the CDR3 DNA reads TGTGCCACCAGCAGAGATCTCGTCAGAGGGCACGAGCAGTACTTC. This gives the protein CATSRDLVRGHEQYF. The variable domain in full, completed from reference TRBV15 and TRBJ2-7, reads DAMVIQNPRYQVTQFGKPVTLSCSQTLNHNVMYWYQQKSSQAPKLLFHYYDKDFNNEADTPDNFQSRRPNTSFCFLDIRSPGLGDTAMYLCATSRDLVRGHEQYFGPGTRLTVT.

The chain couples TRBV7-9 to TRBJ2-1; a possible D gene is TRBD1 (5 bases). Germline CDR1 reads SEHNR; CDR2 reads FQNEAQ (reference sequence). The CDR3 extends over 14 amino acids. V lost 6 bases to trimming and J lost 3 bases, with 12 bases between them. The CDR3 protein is CASRPDRDYNEQFF. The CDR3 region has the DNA TGTGCCAGCAGGCCTGACAGAGACTACAATGAGCAGTTCTTC.

In DNA, the CDR3 is TGTGCCAGCACAGAATATCGTGAAATGAATGAAAAACTGTTTTTT. Its translation: CASTEYREMNEKLFF. V usage is TRBV2 and J usage is TRBJ1-4; D remains unclear. Germline V CDR1 and CDR2: SNHLY, FYNNEI. Trimming removed 7 bases at V and 5 bases at J, with 17 bases between. The CDR3 is 15 residues long.

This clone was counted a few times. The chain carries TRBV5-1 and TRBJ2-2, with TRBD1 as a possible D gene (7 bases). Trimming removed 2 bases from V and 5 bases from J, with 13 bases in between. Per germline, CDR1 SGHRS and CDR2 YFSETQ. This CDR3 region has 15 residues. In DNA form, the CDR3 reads TGCGCCAGCAGCTTCGGAGGGGGCGAAACCGGGGAGCTGTTTTTT. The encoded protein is CASSFGGGETGELFF. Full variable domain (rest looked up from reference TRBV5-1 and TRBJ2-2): KAGVTQTPRYLIKTRGQQVTLSCSPISGHRSVSWYQQTPGQGLQFLFEYFSETQRNKGNFPGRFSGRQFSNSRSEMNVSTLELGDSALYLCASSFGGGETGELFFGEGSRLTVL.

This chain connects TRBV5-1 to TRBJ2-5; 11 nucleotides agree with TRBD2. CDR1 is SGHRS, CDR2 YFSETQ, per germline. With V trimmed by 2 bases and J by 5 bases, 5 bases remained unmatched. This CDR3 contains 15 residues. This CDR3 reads CASSFSGGGRETQYF. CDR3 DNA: TGCGCCAGCAGCTTTAGCGGGGGGGGCCGGGAGACCCAGTACTTC.

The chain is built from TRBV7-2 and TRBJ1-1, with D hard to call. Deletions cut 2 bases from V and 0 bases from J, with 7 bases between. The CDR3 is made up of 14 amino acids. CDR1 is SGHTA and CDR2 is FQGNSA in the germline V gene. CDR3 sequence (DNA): TGTGCCAGCAGCTTAAAATCCATGAACACTGAAGCTTTCTTT. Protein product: CASSLKSMNTEAFF.

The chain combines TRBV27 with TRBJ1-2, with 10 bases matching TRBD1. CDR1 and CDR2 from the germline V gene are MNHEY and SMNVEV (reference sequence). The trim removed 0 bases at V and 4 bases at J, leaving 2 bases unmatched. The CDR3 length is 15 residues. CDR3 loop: CASSLSGDRGYGYTF. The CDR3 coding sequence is TGTGCCAGCAGTTTATCGGGGGACAGGGGCTATGGCTACACCTTC.

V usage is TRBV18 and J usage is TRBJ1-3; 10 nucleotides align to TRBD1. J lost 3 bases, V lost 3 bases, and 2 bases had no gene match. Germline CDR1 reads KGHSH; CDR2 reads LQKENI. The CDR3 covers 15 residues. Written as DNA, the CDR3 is TGTGCCAGCTCACCCGACAGGGGGCATGGAAACACCATATATTTT. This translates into CASSPDRGHGNTIYF.

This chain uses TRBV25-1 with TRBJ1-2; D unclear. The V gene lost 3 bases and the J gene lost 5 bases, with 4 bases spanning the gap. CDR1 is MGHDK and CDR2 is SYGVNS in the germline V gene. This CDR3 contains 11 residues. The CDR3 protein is CASSDNYGYTF. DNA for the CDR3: TGTGCCAGCAGTGATAATTATGGCTACACCTTC.

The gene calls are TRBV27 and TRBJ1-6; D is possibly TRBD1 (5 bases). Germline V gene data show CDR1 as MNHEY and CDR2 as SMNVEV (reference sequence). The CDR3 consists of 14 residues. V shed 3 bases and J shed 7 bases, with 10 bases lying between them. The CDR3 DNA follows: TGTGCCAGCAGTTTTGGGGGGTTGAATTCACCCCTCCACTTT. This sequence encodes CASSFGGLNSPLHF.

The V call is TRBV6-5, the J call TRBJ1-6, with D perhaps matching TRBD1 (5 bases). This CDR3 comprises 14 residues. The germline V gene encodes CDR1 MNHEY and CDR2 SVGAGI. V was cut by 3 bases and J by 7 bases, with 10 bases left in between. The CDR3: CASSYQQGNSPLHF. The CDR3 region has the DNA TGTGCCAGCAGTTATCAGCAGGGAAATTCACCCCTCCACTTT.

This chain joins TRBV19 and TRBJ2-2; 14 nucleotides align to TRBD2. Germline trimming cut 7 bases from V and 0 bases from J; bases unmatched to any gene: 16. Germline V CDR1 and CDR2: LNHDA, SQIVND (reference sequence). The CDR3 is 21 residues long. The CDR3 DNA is TGTGCCAGTAAACCCCTTAGACTAGCGGGGGGGCCTTTACCGAACACCGGGGAGCTGTTTTTT. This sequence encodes CASKPLRLAGGPLPNTGELFF.

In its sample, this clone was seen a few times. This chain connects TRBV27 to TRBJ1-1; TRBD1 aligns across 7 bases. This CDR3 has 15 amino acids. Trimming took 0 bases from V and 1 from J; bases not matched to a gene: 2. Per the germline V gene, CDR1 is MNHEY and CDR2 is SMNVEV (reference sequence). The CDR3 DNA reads TGTGCCAGCAGTTTATCCGACAGGGCGAACACTGAAGCTTTCTTT. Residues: CASSLSDRANTEAFF.

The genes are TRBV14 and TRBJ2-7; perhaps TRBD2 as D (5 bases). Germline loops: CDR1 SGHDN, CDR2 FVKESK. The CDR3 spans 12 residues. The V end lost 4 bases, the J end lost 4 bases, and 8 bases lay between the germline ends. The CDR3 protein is CASSLGGYEQYF. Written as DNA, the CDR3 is TGTGCCAGCAGCCTAGGAGGATACGAGCAGTACTTC.

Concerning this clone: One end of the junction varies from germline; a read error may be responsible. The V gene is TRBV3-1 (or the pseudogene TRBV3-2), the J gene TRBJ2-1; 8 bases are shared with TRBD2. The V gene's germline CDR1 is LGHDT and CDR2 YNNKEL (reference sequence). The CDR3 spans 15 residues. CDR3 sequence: CASSQVGGGRNEQFF. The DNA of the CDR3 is TGTGCCAGCAGTCAAGTCGGCGGGGGGAGGAATGAGCAGTTCTTC.

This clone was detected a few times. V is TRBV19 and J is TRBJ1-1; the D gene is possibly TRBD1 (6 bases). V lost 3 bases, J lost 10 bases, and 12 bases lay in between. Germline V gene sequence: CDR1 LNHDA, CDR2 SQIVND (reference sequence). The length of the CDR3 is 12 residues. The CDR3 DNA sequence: TGTGCCAGTAGTATTTTCAGGGGTGGAGCTTTCTTT. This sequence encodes CASSIFRGGAFF. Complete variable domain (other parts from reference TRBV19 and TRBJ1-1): DGGITQSPKYLFRKEGQNVTLSCEQNLNHDAMYWYRQDPGQGLRLIYYSQIVNDFQKGDIAEGYSVSREKKESFPLTVTSAQKNPTAFYLCASSIFRGGAFFGQGTRLTVV.